There are a few counts of the clone carrying this T cell receptor (beta chain). Its antigen is unidentified. Unique molecular identifiers were affixed to single, distinct cDNA molecules. From the 5' RACE reads, TCRdb called clonotypes with MiXCR, one entry per CDR3 protein. The profile shows fewer than 75,000 distinct CDR3 sequences, just over 20% of them singletons. This sample was taken from a study of early T cells in non-severe SARS-CoV-2 infection. Across the study: Chains stayed unpaired after sequencing of bulk RNA from unsorted whole blood. Whole-study results and caveats: Matching against VDJdb likely underestimated virus-specific expansions, favoring anti-spike CD8.

Germline-derived CDR1 and CDR2 are SEHNR and FQNEAQ (reference sequence). With 5 bases removed from V and 3 bases from J, the gap between germline ends came to 11 bases. CDR3 length: 14 residues. This chain links TRBV7-9 with TRBJ1-5, with D uncertain. The sequence derives from an adult who was a healthcare worker with PCR-confirmed SARS-CoV-2 infection or an uninfected control (not recorded which). The material was whole blood, obtained at baseline. CDR3 residues: CASSDGINNQPQHF. The DNA for the CDR3 is TGTGCCAGCAGCGACGGGATAAACAATCAGCCCCAGCATTTT. Looking up the rest from reference TRBV7-9 and TRBJ1-5 gives the full variable domain: DTGVSQNPRHKITKRGQNVTFRCDPISEHNRLYWYRQTLGQGPEFLTYFQNEAQLEKSRLLSDRFSAERPKGSFSTLEIQRTEQGDSAMYLCASSDGINNQPQHFGDGTRLSIL.